The 3 T cell receptor beta chains given below trace back to one sample, sequenced in a study of graft-versus-host responses after intestinal transplantation. Sequencing was performed with immunoSEQ multiplex PCR; in TCRdb, only in-frame clones are kept and a portion is missing. Here the sample spans about 2,500 clones, approximately 30% being singletons. Source: alloreactive CD4+ T cells from a mixed lymphocyte reaction culture, taken before transplantation. Described subset: CFSE-low proliferating T cells sorted from approximately six-day pre-transplant mixed lymphocyte reaction (GvH or HvG direction). The receptors were gathered from a human patient who was an organ donor for intestinal transplantation.

The CDR3 DNA sequence: TGCGCCAGCAGCCGAGGGACAGGCCACACCGGGGAGCTGTTTTTT. Its translation: CASSRGTGHTGELFF. The chain couples TRBV4-3 to TRBJ2-2; 8 bases match TRBD1. The germline V gene encodes CDR1 LGHNA and CDR2 YSLEER. The junction had 4 bases not matched to a gene; V was cut back by 4 bases and J by 3 bases. The CDR3 extends over 15 amino acids.

The V and J genes are TRBV7-9 and TRBJ2-7; 9 bases are a match to TRBD1. This CDR3 has 19 residues. With V trimmed by 4 bases and J by 0 bases, 16 bases remained unmatched. Germline CDR1 is SEHNR and CDR2 is FQNEAQ (reference sequence). The CDR3 region has the DNA TGTGCCAGCAGCTCCTCCGTTGCCGGGACAGGGCACCTCTCCTACGAGCAGTACTTC. Its protein is CASSSSVAGTGHLSYEQYF.

On this clone: One end of the junction is discordant with germline, which a read error may explain. The chain is built from TRBV5-1 and TRBJ2-5; D not certain. Germline CDR1 is SGHRS and CDR2 is YFSETQ. The CDR3 covers 12 residues. The CDR3 sequence: CASSLVRETQYF. The CDR3 coding sequence is TGTGCCAGCAGCTTGGTGAGGGAGACCCAGTACTTC.